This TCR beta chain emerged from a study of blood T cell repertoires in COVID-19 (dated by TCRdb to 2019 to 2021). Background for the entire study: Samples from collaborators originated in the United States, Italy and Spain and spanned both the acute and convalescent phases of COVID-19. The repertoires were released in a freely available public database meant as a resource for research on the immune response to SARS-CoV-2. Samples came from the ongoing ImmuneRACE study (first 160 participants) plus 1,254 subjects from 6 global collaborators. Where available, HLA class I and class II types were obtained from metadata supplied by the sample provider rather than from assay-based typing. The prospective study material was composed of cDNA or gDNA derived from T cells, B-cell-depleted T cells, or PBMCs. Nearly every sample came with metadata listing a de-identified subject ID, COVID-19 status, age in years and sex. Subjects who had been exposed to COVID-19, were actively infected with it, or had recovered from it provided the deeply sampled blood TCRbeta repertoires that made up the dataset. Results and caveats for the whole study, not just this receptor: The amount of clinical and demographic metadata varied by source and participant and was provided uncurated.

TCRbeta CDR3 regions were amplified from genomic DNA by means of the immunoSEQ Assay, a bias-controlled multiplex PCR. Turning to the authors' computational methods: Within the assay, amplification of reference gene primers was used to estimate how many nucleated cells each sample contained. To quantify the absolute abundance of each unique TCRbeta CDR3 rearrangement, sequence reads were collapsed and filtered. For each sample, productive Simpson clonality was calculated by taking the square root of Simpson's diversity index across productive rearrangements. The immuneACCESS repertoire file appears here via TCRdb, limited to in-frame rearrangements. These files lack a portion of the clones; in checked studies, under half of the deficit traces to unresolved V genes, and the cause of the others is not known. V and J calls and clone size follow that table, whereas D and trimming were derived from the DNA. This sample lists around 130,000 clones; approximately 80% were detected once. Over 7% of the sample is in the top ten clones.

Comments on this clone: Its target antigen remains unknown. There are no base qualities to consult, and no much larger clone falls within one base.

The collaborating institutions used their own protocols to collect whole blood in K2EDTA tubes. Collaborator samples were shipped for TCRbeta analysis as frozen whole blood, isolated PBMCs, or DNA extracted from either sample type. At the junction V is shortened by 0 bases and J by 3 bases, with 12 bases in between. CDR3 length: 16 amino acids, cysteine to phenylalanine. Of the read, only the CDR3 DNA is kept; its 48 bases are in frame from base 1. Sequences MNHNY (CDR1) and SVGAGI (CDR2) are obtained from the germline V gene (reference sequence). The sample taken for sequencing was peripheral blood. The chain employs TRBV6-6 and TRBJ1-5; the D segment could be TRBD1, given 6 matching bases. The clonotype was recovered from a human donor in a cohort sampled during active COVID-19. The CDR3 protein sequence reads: CASSYSGGGNNQPQHF. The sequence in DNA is TGTGCCAGCAGTTACTCGGGCGGGGGCAACAATCAGCCCCAGCATTTT.